This paragraph covers one T cell receptor (beta chain) sequence. This sample is drawn from a study of T cell responses to AZD1222 COVID-19 vaccine. The protocol was immunoSEQ multiplex PCR, while the TCRdb copy is restricted to in-frame clones and leaves out a portion. This sample has 140,000 or so clones, with 80% to 95% found just once. CDR3 length: 14 amino acids. V lost 5 bases to trimming and J lost 1 base, with 11 bases between them. Germline-derived CDR1 and CDR2 are LNHNV and YYDKDF (reference sequence). This sequence was found in an adult in good health. The chain has TRBV15 and TRBJ1-1; maybe TRBD1 (6 bases). Source: peripheral blood, taken on day 0 of AZD1222 vaccination. The CDR3 protein is CATSVGTPNTEAFF. CDR3 nucleotide sequence: TGTGCCACCAGCGTCGGGACACCGAACACTGAAGCTTTCTTT.